The TCR beta chain under discussion was sequenced for a study of blood T cell repertoires in COVID-19. Assay: immunoSEQ multiplex PCR; the TCRdb copy retains only in-frame clones and omits some. Of about 280,000 clones listed, around 90% are singletons. Per germline, CDR1 LNHNV and CDR2 YYDKDF (reference sequence). J lost 4 bases, V lost 2 bases, and 4 bases had no gene match. The CDR3 extends over 14 amino acids. Material: PBMCs or T cells enriched from blood (not recorded which). The rearrangement uses TRBV15 and TRBJ2-5; 7 positions match TRBD1. The clonotype was recovered from a woman younger than 45 who had recovered from COVID-19. Here the CDR3 DNA reads TGTGCCACCAGCAGACGACAGGGTTTAGAGACCCAGTACTTC. It translates to CATSRRQGLETQYF.